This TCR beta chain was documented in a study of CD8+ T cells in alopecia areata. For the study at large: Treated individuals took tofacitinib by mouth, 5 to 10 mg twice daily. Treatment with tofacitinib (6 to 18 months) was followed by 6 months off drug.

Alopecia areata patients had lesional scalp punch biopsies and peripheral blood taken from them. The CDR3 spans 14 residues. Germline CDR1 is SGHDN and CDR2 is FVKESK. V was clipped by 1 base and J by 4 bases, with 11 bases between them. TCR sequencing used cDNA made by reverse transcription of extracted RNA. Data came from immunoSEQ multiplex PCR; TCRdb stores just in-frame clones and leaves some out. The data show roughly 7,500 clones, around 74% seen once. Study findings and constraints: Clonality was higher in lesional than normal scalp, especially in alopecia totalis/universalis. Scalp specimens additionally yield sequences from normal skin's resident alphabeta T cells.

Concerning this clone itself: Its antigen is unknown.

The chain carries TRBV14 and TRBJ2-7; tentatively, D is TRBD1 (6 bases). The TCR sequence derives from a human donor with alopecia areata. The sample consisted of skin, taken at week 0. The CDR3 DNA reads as TGTGCCAGCAGCCAAGTCGGACAGCGGTACGAGCAGTACTTC. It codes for CASSQVGQRYEQYF.